This T cell receptor (beta chain) was profiled in a study of blood T cell repertoires in COVID-19. Looking at the study overall: Some COVID-19 samples were acute and others convalescent; all came from the United States, Italy and Spain. T cells, B-cell-depleted T cells, or PBMCs supplied cDNA or gDNA.

Measured with immunoSEQ multiplex PCR; TCRdb has only the in-frame clones, and not every one. The table records about 49,000 clones, about 71% of them present only once. The CDR3 has 16 amino acids. Per the germline V gene, CDR1 is LGHNA and CDR2 is YSLEER. The ends lost 0 bases at V and 8 bases at J; junction bases unmatched: 8. Input material: peripheral blood. The source of this sequence is a woman in her 70s with acute or convalescent COVID-19. J is TRBJ2-1 and V is TRBV4-3; TRBD2 matches at 9 bases. The CDR3 loop reads CASSQEGLAALDEQFF. As DNA, the CDR3 is TGCGCCAGCAGCCAAGAGGGACTAGCAGCCTTGGATGAGCAGTTCTTC.